This note documents a single TCR beta chain sequence. Data came from immunoSEQ multiplex PCR; TCRdb stores just in-frame clones and leaves some out. The sample contains about 30,000 clones, about 82% of which appear only once. This CDR3 is 14 amino acids long. Germline V gene sequence: CDR1 MNHNY, CDR2 SVGAGI (reference sequence). With 4 bases clipped from V and 11 bases from J, the junction kept 10 bases outside the gene matches. The entry originates in a study of control samples from healthy donors and cancer patients. The V call is TRBV6-6, the J call TRBJ1-1; 10 positions agree with TRBD1. Sequencing was performed on PBMCs. This receptor was obtained from a woman aged 55-69 years with head and neck cancer. The CDR3 DNA sequence: TGTGCCAGCAGTTTACTGGGGACAGGGGATCGGGCTTTCTTT. Translation gives CASSLLGTGDRAFF.